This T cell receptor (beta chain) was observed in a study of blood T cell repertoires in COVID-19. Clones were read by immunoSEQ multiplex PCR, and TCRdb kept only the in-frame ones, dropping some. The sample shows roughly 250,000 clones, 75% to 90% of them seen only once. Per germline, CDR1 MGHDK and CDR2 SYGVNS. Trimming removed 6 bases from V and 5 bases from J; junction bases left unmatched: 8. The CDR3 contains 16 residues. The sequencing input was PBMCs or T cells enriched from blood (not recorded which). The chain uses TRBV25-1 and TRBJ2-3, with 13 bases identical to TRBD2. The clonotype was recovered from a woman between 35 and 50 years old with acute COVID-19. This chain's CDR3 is CASSPTGLAGRDTQYF. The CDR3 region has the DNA TGTGCCAGCAGCCCGACGGGACTAGCGGGAAGAGATACGCAGTATTTT.